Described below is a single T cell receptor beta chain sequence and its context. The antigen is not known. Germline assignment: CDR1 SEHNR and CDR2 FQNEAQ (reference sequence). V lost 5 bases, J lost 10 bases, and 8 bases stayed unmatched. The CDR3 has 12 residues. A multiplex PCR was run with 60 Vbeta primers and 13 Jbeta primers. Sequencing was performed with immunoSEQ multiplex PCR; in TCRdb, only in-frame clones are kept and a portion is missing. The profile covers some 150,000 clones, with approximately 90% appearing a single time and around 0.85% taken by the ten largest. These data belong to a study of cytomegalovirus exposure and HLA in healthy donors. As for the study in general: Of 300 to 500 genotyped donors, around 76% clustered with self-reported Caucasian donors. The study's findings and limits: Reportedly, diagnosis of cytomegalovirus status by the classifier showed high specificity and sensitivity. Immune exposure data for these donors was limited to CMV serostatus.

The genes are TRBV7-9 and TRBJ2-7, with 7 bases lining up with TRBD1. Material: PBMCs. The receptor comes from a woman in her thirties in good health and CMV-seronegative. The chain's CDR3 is CASSIPRDSQYF. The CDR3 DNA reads TGTGCCAGCAGCATACCCCGGGACAGTCAGTACTTC.